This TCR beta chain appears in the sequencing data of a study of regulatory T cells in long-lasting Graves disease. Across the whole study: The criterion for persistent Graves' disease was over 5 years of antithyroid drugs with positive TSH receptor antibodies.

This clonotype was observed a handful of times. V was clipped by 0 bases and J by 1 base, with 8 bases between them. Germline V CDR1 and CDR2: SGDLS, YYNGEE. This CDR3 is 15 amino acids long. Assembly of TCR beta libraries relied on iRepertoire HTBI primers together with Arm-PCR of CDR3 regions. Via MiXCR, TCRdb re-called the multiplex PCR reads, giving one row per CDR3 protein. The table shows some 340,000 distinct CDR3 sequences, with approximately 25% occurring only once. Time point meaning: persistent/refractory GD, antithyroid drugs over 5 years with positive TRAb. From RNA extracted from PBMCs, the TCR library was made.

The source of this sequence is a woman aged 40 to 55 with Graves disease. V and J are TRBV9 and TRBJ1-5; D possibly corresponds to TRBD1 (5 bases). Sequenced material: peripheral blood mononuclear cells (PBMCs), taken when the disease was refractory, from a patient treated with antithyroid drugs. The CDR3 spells CASSVGWGSNQPQHF. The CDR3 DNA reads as TGTGCCAGCAGCGTAGGATGGGGGAGCAATCAGCCCCAGCATTTT.